This is a list of T cell receptor beta chains from one sample in a study of CD8 T cells in ankylosing spondylitis. A single record per CDR3 protein comes from TCRdb applying MiXCR to the 5' RACE reads. The table includes some 140,000 distinct CDR3 sequences, roughly 8% detected once. Sequenced input: synovial fluid, either unsorted or a sorted T cell fraction (not recorded which). The receptor source for this set is a male donor with ankylosing spondylitis. Each CDR3 is given with its conserved first and last residue. The order of the fields is V gene, D gene, clone size, J gene, CDR3 DNA, CDR3 protein. The D gene is left open where the match is weak. Clone size is stated in some rows and not others, as once, few, many or a class when expanded.

v_gene: TRBV9; d_gene: NA; abundance: many; j_gene: TRBJ2-3; CDR3nt: TGTGCCAGCAGCGTAGGGGTTAGCACAGATACGCAGTATTTT; CDR3aa: CASSVGVSTDTQYF
v_gene: TRBV4-2; d_gene: TRBD2; abundance: few; j_gene: TRBJ2-4; CDR3nt: TGTGCCAGCAGCACCGACGGGGGGGCCCTAAACATTCAGTACTTC; CDR3aa: CASSTDGGALNIQYF
v_gene: TRBV27; d_gene: NA; abundance: many; j_gene: TRBJ2-1; CDR3nt: TGTGCCAGCCCCGACGAACCCAATGAGCAGTTCTTC; CDR3aa: CASPDEPNEQFF
v_gene: TRBV20-1; d_gene: NA; abundance: medium-sized; j_gene: TRBJ1-2; CDR3nt: TGCAGTGCTACATGGACCGGCTATGGCTACACCTTC; CDR3aa: CSATWTGYGYTF
v_gene: TRBV24-1; d_gene: TRBD1; abundance: NA; j_gene: TRBJ1-5; CDR3nt: TGTGCCACCTCCAGGACAGGGTCCAATCAGCCCCAGCATTTT; CDR3aa: CATSRTGSNQPQHF
v_gene: TRBV28; d_gene: TRBD2; abundance: few; j_gene: TRBJ2-1; CDR3nt: TGTGCCAGCAGTTTTGGTTTTATAGCGGGAGGGTATGAGCAGTTCTTC; CDR3aa: CASSFGFIAGGYEQFF
v_gene: TRBV29-1; d_gene: NA; abundance: NA; j_gene: TRBJ2-5; CDR3nt: TGCAGCTCCAAACATGAGACCCAGTACTTC; CDR3aa: CSSKHETQYF
v_gene: TRBV27; d_gene: NA; abundance: many; j_gene: TRBJ2-2; CDR3nt: TGTGCCAGCAGGGGGACGAACACCGGGGAGCTGTTTTTT; CDR3aa: CASRGTNTGELFF
v_gene: TRBV21-1; d_gene: NA; abundance: NA; j_gene: TRBJ2-1; CDR3nt: TGTGCCAGCCCTACTAGCGGGAGGGCCCTTCCCCAATACAGCAATGAGCAGTTCTTC; CDR3aa: CASPTSGRALPQYSNEQFF
v_gene: TRBV7-2; d_gene: NA; abundance: many; j_gene: TRBJ2-7; CDR3nt: TGTGCCAGCAGCTTGATGTCCGGGACCGCACCCTACGAGCAGTACTTC; CDR3aa: CASSLMSGTAPYEQYF
v_gene: TRBV20-1; d_gene: TRBD1; abundance: NA; j_gene: TRBJ1-2; CDR3nt: TGCAGGGCGACAGGGGGGGATCGCTACACCTTC; CDR3aa: CRATGGDRYTF
v_gene: TRBV20-1; d_gene: NA; abundance: few; j_gene: TRBJ2-3; CDR3nt: TGCAGTGTAGGGAGACATAGCACAGATACGCAGTATTTT; CDR3aa: CSVGRHSTDTQYF
v_gene: TRBV6-5; d_gene: NA; abundance: few; j_gene: TRBJ1-5; CDR3nt: TGTGCCAGCAGTTACAACCCCGATCAGCCCCAGCATTTT; CDR3aa: CASSYNPDQPQHF
v_gene: TRBV5-6; d_gene: TRBD2; abundance: NA; j_gene: TRBJ2-7; CDR3nt: TGTGCCAGCAGCTCGCTAGCGGGGGGTGAATACGAGCAGTACTTC; CDR3aa: CASSSLAGGEYEQYF
v_gene: TRBV6-5; d_gene: NA; abundance: many; j_gene: TRBJ1-1; CDR3nt: TGTGCCAGCAGTTACTCGTGGGTGAACACTGAAGCTTTCTTT; CDR3aa: CASSYSWVNTEAFF
v_gene: TRBV15; d_gene: TRBD1; abundance: few; j_gene: TRBJ2-7; CDR3nt: TGTGCCACCAGCAGAGTTACAGGGGGCGGCCCGATTTACGAGCAGTACTTC; CDR3aa: CATSRVTGGGPIYEQYF
v_gene: TRBV7-2; d_gene: TRBD2; abundance: NA; j_gene: TRBJ2-3; CDR3nt: TGTGCCAGCAGCCCCAAGGGAGGGCCCGTACGGCAGTATTTT; CDR3aa: CASSPKGGPVRQYF
v_gene: TRBV6-5; d_gene: NA; abundance: once; j_gene: TRBJ1-1; CDR3nt: TGTGCCAGCAGTTCCACATTAACTGAAGCTTTCTTT; CDR3aa: CASSSTLTEAFF
v_gene: TRBV7-8; d_gene: TRBD1; abundance: NA; j_gene: TRBJ1-1; CDR3nt: TGTGCCAGCAGCTTAGGTACAGGGGCCACTGAAGCTTTCTTT; CDR3aa: CASSLGTGATEAFF
v_gene: TRBV4-2; d_gene: NA; abundance: NA; j_gene: TRBJ2-5; CDR3nt: TGTGCCAGCAGCCAACCGGCAAGGGAGACCCAGTACTTC; CDR3aa: CASSQPARETQYF
v_gene: TRBV7-9; d_gene: NA; abundance: many; j_gene: TRBJ1-1; CDR3nt: TGTGCCAGCAGCTTAGAACAGGGATACACTGAAGCTTTCTTT; CDR3aa: CASSLEQGYTEAFF
v_gene: TRBV30; d_gene: TRBD2; abundance: NA; j_gene: TRBJ2-7; CDR3nt: TGTGCCTGGAGAAAGCGGGAGGGCCTGGGGTCCTACGAGCAGTACTTC; CDR3aa: CAWRKREGLGSYEQYF
v_gene: TRBV12-3/TRBV12-4; d_gene: TRBD1; abundance: many; j_gene: TRBJ1-2; CDR3nt: TGTGCCAGCAGTTCGAGGACAGGGGTCTATGGCTACACCTTC; CDR3aa: CASSSRTGVYGYTF
v_gene: TRBV6-5; d_gene: TRBD1; abundance: few; j_gene: TRBJ2-2; CDR3nt: TGTGCCAGCAGTCGGACAGGAGCAGTATACGGGGAGCTGTTTTTT; CDR3aa: CASSRTGAVYGELFF
v_gene: TRBV3-1; d_gene: NA; abundance: many; j_gene: TRBJ2-3; CDR3nt: TGTGCCAGCAGCCACCCGCCCGGGAGCACAGATACGCAGTATTTT; CDR3aa: CASSHPPGSTDTQYF